What follows is one T cell receptor (beta chain) and its context. The sample belongs to a study of OX40 agonist ivuxolimab in advanced cancers. Study overall: Patients undergoing dose escalation presented with hepatocellular carcinoma, melanoma, renal cell or head and neck cancer.

Measured with immunoSEQ multiplex PCR; TCRdb has only the in-frame clones, and not every one. This sample has about 49,000 clones, with about 85% found just once. V gave up 3 bases and J gave up 4 bases, with 15 bases separating them. Germline V gene sequence: CDR1 MGHDK, CDR2 SYGVNS. The CDR3 spans 15 residues. The receptor's source is an adult with an advanced solid tumor such as melanoma, head and neck, liver or kidney cancer. The chain is built from TRBV25-1 and TRBJ1-2; D gene unclear. This sample comprised CD4+ or CD8+ T cells sorted from blood, obtained in a trial of the OX40 agonist ivuxolimab. The CDR3: CASSDAVTKFYGYTF. The DNA for the CDR3 is TGTGCCAGCAGTGACGCGGTCACCAAATTCTATGGCTACACCTTC.